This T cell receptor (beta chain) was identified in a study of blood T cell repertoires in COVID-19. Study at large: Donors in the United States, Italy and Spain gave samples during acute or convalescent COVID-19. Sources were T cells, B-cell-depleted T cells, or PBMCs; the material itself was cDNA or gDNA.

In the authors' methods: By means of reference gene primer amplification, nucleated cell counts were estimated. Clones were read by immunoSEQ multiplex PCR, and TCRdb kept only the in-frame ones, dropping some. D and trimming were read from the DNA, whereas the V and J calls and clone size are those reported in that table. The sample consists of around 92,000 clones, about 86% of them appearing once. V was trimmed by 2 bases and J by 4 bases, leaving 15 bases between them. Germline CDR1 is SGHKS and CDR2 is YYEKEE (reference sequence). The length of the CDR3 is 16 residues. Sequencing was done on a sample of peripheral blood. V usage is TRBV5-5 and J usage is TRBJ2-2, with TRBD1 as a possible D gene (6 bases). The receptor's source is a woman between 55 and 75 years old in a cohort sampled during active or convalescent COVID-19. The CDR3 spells CASSFGRDILTGELFF. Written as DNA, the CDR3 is TGTGCCAGCAGCTTTGGCCGGGACATTCTCACCGGGGAGCTGTTTTTT.